This T cell receptor (beta chain) was documented in a study of shared clonotypes between healthy human individuals (dated by TCRdb to 2018 to 2020). About the investigation overall: The cohort comprised a couple of women and a few men aged 18 to 49 years. To estimate repertoire size and how much clonotypes are shared between individuals, the study performed deep sequencing of blood TCR repertoires from about five healthy adults. For each donor, CD4 naive and CD4 memory were each given three plates, CD8 naive was given two plates, and CD8 memory was given one plate. Between about 0.85 and 9.5 billion PBMCs per donor were obtained by leukapheresis. To increase sequencing depth and limit assay-specific biases, TCR repertoire library preparation and sequencing were carried out by different laboratories using diverse techniques.

The germline V gene yields MGHRA for CDR1 and YSYEKL for CDR2. V is cut by 4 bases and J by 9 bases, and the space between the germline ends is 15 bases. Including the terminal cysteine and phenylalanine, the CDR3 comprises 13 residues. The retained sequence is limited to the CDR3, 39 bases, with the frame set at the first base. About this clone itself: Its antigen remains unidentified. One base away there is no much larger clone; base qualities are not given.

What the study reported, not specific to this receptor: Higher generation probabilities were observed for clonotypes shared by all four sorted-subset donors than for non-shared clonotypes. Even with the large sequencing depth, rarefaction of the sorted-subset datasets indicated that sequencing was incomplete. Larger estimated clonotype richness was generally found for naive subsets than for memory subsets. Across a handful of donors, about 4.5% of naive CD4, roughly 3.8% of naive CD8, approximately 2.5% of memory CD4, and about 0.44% of memory CD8 clonotypes were shared. The genetic and exposure-history diversity represented was limited by the small number of donors. Pairwise subsampling led to the expectation that sequencing depth would affect the degree of clonotype sharing among donors. Sampling was restricted to blood, and TCR repertoires in tissue are likely to differ from TCR repertoires in blood.

Healthy HIV-negative adults with no recently reported acute infections or vaccinations were included as donors. Every donor was a Caucasian adult residing in Nashville, Tennessee, USA. CD4+ T cells were enriched by magnetic negative selection; naive cells were then positively selected on CD45RA, and the negative fraction formed the memory subset. After blood collection by leukapheresis, PBMCs were isolated using Ficoll-Histopaque density gradient centrifugation and then cryopreserved in the vapor phase of liquid nitrogen. Analytical flow cytometry was used to check the purity and quantity of each magnetically sorted T cell population. From each sorted fraction, genomic DNA was isolated and quantified by UV absorbance on a Nanodrop 2000c. Using the deep immunoSEQ assay, multiplex PCR amplified TCR CDR3 regions from genomic DNA. Extracted genomic DNA from each cell subset was spread evenly across all wells of several immunoSEQ 96-well plates, with each plate serving as a replicate. For sorted subsets, each replicate PCR was loaded with around 200 ng genomic DNA, equivalent to 30,000 to 35,000 T cell genomes. The purified libraries were quantified using a Qubit 3.0 fluorometer, sized with a Bioanalyzer 2100, and then quantified again using the KAPA Library Quantification kit. Each immunoSEQ 96-well plate was sequenced on its own single-read 150-cycle Illumina NextSeq 550 flow cell. The original methods were these. Because the immunoSEQ output included only junctional sequences and no quality scores, the filtering could not be the same as the filtering used for full-length reads. Sequences were annotated with PyIR, a Python wrapper for IgBLAST v1.9, and V/J genes and CDR3 were assigned using IMGT germline references. Reads with weak V/J assignments (E-value above 1e-6), missing CDR3, stop codons, out-of-frame junctions, or ambiguous translated residues were removed. V3J clonotypes were defined as sequences sharing an identical inferred V gene, J gene, and CDR3 amino acid sequence. To compute the percentage overlap between repertoires, the number of shared unique clonotypes was divided by the size of the smaller repertoire. Richness of each repertoire was evaluated using RTK rarefaction, the Chao1 estimator, and Recon v2.1 estimates of unobserved clonotypes. Generation probabilities for all TCRbeta clonotypes obtained by the gDNA method from a few donors were computed using OLGA. TCRdb provides this immuneACCESS table in a form limited to in-frame rearrangements. Some clones are lacking; in checked studies, under half of them reflect an unresolved V gene, and why the rest are absent is not known. The V and J calls and clone size come from that table; D and trimming were worked out from the DNA. Counted in this sample were approximately 2.4 million clones; around 95% of them appeared once. The top ten clones comprise 0.1% to 0.15% of the sample.

Rearrangement joined TRBV4-1 to TRBJ2-5; TRBD2 is possibly the D segment (6 matching bases). Specimen: naive CD4+ T cells sorted from blood. Sample cell subset or site, as interpreted from the label and publication: CD45RA+ positively selected. The sequence was collected from a man younger than 30 in good health. The encoded CDR3 is CASSRILGEAQYF. The DNA reads TGCGCCAGCAGCCGCATACTCGGGGAGGCCCAGTACTTC.